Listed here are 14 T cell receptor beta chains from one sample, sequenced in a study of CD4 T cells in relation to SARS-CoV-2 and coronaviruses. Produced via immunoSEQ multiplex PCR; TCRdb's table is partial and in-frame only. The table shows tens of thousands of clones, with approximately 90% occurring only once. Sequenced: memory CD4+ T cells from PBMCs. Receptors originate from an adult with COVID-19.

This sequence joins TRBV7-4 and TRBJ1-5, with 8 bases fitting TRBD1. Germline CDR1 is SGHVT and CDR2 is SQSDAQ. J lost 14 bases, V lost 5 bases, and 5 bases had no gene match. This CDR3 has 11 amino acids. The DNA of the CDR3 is TGTGCCAGCAGCCACAGGGGGTGGGAGCATTTT. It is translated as CASSHRGWEHF.

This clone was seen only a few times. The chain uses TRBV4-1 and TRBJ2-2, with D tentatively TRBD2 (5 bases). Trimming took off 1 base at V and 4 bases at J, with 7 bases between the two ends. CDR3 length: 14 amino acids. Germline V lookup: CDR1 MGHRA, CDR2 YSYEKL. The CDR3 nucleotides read TGCGCCAGCAGCCAAGTACGGGGCACCGGGGAGCTGTTTTTT. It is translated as CASSQVRGTGELFF.

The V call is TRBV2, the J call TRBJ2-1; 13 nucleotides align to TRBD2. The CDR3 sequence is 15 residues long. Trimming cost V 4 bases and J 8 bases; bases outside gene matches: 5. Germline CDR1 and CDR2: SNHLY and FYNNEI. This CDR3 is CASSVTSGGAHEQFF. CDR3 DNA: TGTGCCAGCAGTGTTACTAGCGGGGGGGCCCATGAGCAGTTCTTC.

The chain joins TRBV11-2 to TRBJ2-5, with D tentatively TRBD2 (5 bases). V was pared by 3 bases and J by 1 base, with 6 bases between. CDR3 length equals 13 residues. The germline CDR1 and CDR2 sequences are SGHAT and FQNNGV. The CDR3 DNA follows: TGTGCCAGCAGCTTGGGAGTCCAAGAGACCCAGTACTTC. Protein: CASSLGVQETQYF.

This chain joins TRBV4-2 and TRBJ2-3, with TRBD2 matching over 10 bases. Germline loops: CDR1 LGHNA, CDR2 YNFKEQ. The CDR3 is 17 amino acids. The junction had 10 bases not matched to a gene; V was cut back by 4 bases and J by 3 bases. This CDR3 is CASSRLNQRGGTDTQYF. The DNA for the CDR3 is TGTGCCAGCAGCCGACTTAATCAGCGGGGGGGGACAGATACGCAGTATTTT.

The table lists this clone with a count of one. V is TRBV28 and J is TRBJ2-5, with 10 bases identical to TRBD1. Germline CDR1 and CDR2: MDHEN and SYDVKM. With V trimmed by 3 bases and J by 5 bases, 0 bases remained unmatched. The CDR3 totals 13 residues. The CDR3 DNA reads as TGTGCCAGCAGTTTGGACAGGGGGGAGACCCAGTACTTC. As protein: CASSLDRGETQYF.

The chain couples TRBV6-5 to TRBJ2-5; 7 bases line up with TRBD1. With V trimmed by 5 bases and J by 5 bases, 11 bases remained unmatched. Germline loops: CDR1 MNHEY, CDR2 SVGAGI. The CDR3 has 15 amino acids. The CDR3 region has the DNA TGTGCCAGCAGTCCCGGACAGGCCGATAGGGAGACCCAGTACTTC. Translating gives CASSPGQADRETQYF.

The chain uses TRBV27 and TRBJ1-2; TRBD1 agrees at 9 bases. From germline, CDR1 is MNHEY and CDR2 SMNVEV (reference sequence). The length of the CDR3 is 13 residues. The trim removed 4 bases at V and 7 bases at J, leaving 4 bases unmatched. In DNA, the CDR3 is TGTGCCAGCAGTTGGGGACAGGGAGGTGGCTACACCTTC. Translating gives CASSWGQGGGYTF.

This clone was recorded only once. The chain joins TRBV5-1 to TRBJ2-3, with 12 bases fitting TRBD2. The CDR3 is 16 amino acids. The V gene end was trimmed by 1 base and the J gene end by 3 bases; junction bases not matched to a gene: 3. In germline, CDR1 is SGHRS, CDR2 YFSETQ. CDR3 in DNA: TGCGCCAGCAGCTTGCGCGGACTAGCGGGAACAGATACGCAGTATTTT. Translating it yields CASSLRGLAGTDTQYF.

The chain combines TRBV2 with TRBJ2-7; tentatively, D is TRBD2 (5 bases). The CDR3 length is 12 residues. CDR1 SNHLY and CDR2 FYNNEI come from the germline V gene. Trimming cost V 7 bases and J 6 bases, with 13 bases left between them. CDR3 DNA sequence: TGTGCCAGCACCCTTTTTCGGGGCGAGCAGTACTTC. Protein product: CASTLFRGEQYF.

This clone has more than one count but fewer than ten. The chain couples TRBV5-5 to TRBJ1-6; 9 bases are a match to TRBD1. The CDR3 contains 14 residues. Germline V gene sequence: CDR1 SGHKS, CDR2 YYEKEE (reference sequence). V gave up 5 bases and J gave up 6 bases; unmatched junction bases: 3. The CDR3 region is CASSRTGANSPLHF. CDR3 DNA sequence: TGTGCCAGCAGTCGGACAGGGGCTAATTCACCCCTCCACTTT.

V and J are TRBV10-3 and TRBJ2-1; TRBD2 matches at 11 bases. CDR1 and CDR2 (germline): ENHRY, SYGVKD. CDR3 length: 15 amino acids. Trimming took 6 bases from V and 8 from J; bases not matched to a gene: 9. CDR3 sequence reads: CAIRNSGGAGDEQFF. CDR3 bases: TGTGCCATCAGAAATAGCGGGGGGGCCGGGGATGAGCAGTTCTTC.

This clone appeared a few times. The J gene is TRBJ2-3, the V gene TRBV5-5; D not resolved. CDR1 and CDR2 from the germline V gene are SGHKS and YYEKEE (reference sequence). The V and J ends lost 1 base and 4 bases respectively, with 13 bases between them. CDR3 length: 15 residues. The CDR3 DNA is TGTGCCAGCAGCTTGACCATTTTGCTCGCAGATACGCAGTATTTT. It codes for CASSLTILLADTQYF.

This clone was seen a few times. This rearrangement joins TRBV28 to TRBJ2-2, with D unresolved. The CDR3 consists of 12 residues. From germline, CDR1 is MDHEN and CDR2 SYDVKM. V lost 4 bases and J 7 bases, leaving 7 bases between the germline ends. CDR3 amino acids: CASSSRIGELFF. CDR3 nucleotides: TGTGCCAGCAGTTCCCGTATCGGGGAGCTGTTTTTT.